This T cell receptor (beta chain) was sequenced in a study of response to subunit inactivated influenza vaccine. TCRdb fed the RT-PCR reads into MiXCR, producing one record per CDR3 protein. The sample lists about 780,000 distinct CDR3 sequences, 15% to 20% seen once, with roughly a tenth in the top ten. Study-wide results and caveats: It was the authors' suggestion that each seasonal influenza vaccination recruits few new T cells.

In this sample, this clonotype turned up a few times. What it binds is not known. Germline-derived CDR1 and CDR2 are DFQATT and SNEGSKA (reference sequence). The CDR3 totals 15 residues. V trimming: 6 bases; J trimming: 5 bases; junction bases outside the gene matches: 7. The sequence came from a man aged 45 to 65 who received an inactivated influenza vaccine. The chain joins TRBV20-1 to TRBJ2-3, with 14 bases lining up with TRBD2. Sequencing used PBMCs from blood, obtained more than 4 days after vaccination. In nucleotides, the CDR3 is TGCAGTGCGGAGACTAGCGGGGGGGCTTTAGATACGCAGTATTTT. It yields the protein CSAETSGGALDTQYF.